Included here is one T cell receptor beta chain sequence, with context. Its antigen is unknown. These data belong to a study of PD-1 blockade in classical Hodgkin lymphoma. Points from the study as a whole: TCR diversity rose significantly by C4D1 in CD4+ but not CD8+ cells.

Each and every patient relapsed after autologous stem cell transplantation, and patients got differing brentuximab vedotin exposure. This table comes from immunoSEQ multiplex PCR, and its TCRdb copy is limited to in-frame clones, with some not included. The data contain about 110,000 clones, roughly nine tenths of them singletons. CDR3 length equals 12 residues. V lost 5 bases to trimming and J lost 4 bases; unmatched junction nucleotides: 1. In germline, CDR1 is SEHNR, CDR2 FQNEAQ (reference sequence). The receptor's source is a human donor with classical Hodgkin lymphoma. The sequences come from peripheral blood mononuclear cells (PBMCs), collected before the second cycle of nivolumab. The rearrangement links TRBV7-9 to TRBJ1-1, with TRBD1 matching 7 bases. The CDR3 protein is CASSRDSTEAFF. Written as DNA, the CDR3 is TGTGCCAGCAGCCGGGACAGCACTGAAGCTTTCTTT.